The 18 T cell receptor beta chains below all came from one sample that was sequenced in a study of control samples from healthy donors and cancer patients. Data came from immunoSEQ multiplex PCR; TCRdb stores just in-frame clones and leaves some out. The data show tens of thousands of clones, with roughly 80% seen just once and more than 15% held by the top ten. Input material: blood. Source of these receptors: a man between 25 and 39 years old in good health.

The chain is built from TRBV5-8 and TRBJ2-6; D gene uncertain. The CDR3 totals 16 residues. Germline V gene sequence: CDR1 SGHTS, CDR2 YDEGEE. Between the trimmed V and J ends, which lost 4 bases and 0 bases, there was a span of 11 bases. CDR3 sequence (DNA): TGTGCCAGCAGCGCAGAGGCGTCCTCTGGGGCCAACGTCCTGACTTTC. Translated, it gives CASSAEASSGANVLTF.

The J gene is TRBJ1-2, the V gene TRBV19, with 8 bases identical to TRBD1. J gave up 8 bases and V 3 bases, and 11 bases lay outside the gene matches. There are 15 residues in the CDR3. Germline CDR1 and CDR2: LNHDA and SQIVND (reference sequence). CDR3 bases: TGTGCCAGTAGTATCGGCCGGACAGGGAAAGGAGGCTACACCTTC. Translated, it gives CASSIGRTGKGGYTF.

Note on this clone: The sample has other DNA sequences that encode this CDR3 too. The chain recombines TRBV18 with TRBJ2-3, with TRBD2 as a possible D gene (6 bases). Trimming took 2 bases from V and 3 from J, leaving 12 bases between them. CDR3 length: 15 residues. CDR1 is KGHSH, CDR2 LQKENI, per germline. Here the CDR3 reads CASSPTGAGTDTQYF. The CDR3, as DNA: TGTGCCAGCTCACCAACTGGGGCGGGGACAGATACGCAGTATTTT.

The J gene is TRBJ1-1, the V gene TRBV28; D remains ambiguous. This CDR3 region has 14 residues. The germline V gene encodes CDR1 MDHEN and CDR2 SYDVKM. V was shortened by 5 bases and J by 3 bases, with 13 bases between the two germline ends. The CDR3 DNA sequence: TGTGCCAGCAGTGAGGGTGTGATGTACACTGAAGCTTTCTTT. The encoded protein is CASSEGVMYTEAFF. The variable domain in full, completed from reference TRBV28 and TRBJ1-1, reads DVKVTQSSRYLVKRTGEKVFLECVQDMDHENMFWYRQDPGLGLRLIYFSYDVKMKEKGDIPEGYSVSREKKERFSLILESASTNQTSMYLCASSEGVMYTEAFFGQGTRLTVV.

The J gene is TRBJ1-1, the V gene TRBV24-1; D gene unclear. The germline V gene encodes CDR1 KGHDR and CDR2 SFDVKD. CDR3 length: 13 residues. Trimming took 6 bases from V and 1 from J, leaving 8 bases between them. In DNA form, the CDR3 reads TGTGCCACCAGTTTGAGTGAGAACACTGAAGCTTTCTTT. Its protein is CATSLSENTEAFF.

CDR3 nucleotides: TGTGCCAGCAGCTCAGGACAGGGGGGGAACACCGGGGAGCTGTTTTTT. It is translated as CASSSGQGGNTGELFF. The chain carries TRBV7-3 and TRBJ2-2, with 10 bases fitting TRBD1. Germline-derived CDR1 and CDR2 are SGHTA and FQGTGA. The CDR3 totals 16 residues. V shed 4 bases and J 1 base; nucleotides not matched to a gene: 3.

The chain combines TRBV7-9 with TRBJ2-7; 8 bases are a match to TRBD2. J was trimmed by 0 bases and V by 3 bases; bases with no gene match: 7. CDR1 is SEHNR and CDR2 is FQNEAQ in the germline V gene (reference sequence). CDR3 size: 16 residues. CDR3 bases: TGTGCCAGCAGCTTGGGAATCGGGGGGGGCTCCTACGAGCAGTACTTC. Its protein is CASSLGIGGGSYEQYF.

The count of this clone is one. This chain connects TRBV14 to TRBJ1-6; D unclear. From germline, CDR1 is SGHDN and CDR2 FVKESK. The V and J ends lost 3 bases and 9 bases respectively, with 18 bases between them. This CDR3 spans 16 amino acids. The CDR3 DNA is TGTGCCAGCAGCCAGAGGACGTTTCGGGATTTTTCACCCCTCCACTTT. Residues: CASSQRTFRDFSPLHF.

CDR3 sequence reads: CASSYDGGGGEQYF. CDR3 DNA sequence: TGTGCCAGCAGTTACGACGGCGGGGGAGGCGAGCAGTACTTC. This chain links TRBV6-5 with TRBJ2-7, with 7 bases fitting TRBD2. Looked up from germline, CDR1 is MNHEY and CDR2 is SVGAGI. The ends lost 2 bases at V and 6 bases at J; junction bases unmatched: 7. The CDR3 is 14 residues long.

V gene TRBV19 combines with J gene TRBJ1-5; weak D call: TRBD1 (5 bases). V shed 9 bases and J shed 4 bases, with 16 bases lying between them. CDR1 and CDR2 from the germline V gene are LNHDA and SQIVND (reference sequence). The CDR3 spans 14 residues. In DNA, the CDR3 is TGTGCCAGCAAAAGGGGAATGGGGAATCAGCCCCAGCATTTT. Encoded protein: CASKRGMGNQPQHF.

The chain has TRBV10-3 and TRBJ1-6; 8 bases are shared with TRBD1. CDR1 and CDR2 from the germline V gene are ENHRY and SYGVKD. Unmatched junction bases numbered 3, after V lost 6 bases and J lost 8 bases. The CDR3 has 13 residues. The DNA of the CDR3 is TGTGCCATCAGGACAGGGGATGATTCACCCCTCCACTTT. This gives the protein CAIRTGDDSPLHF.

The chain recombines TRBV5-1 with TRBJ2-1; 7 bases agree with TRBD1. CDR3 length equals 13 residues. Unmatched junction bases numbered 4, after V lost 2 bases and J lost 8 bases. Germline loops: CDR1 SGHRS, CDR2 YFSETQ. The DNA of the CDR3 is TGCGCCAGCAGCTTCACCACAGGGGATGAGCAGTTCTTC. As protein: CASSFTTGDEQFF.

This chain connects TRBV4-1 to TRBJ1-6; maybe TRBD1 (5 bases). This CDR3 spans 13 amino acids. Germline V lookup: CDR1 MGHRA, CDR2 YSYEKL. V was cut by 2 bases and J by 11 bases, with 10 bases left in between. CDR3 bases: TGCGCCAGCAGCCAAATCTGGGGCCCACCCCTCCACTTT. Amino acid sequence: CASSQIWGPPLHF.

DNA of the CDR3: TGCGCCAGCAGCGTTCGGGGGCCCGAGACCCAGTACTTC. Translation: CASSVRGPETQYF. The chain couples TRBV5-1 to TRBJ2-5; TRBD1 or TRBD2 may be the D gene (6 bases each). V was clipped by 4 bases and J by 5 bases, with 12 bases between them. The CDR3 has 13 amino acids. CDR1 SGHRS and CDR2 YFSETQ come from the germline V gene.

This CDR3 reads CASSVQRGTSYEQYF. The CDR3 DNA follows: TGTGCCAGTAGTGTACAGCGGGGGACCTCCTACGAGCAGTACTTC. The chain uses TRBV19 and TRBJ2-7, with 8 nucleotides matching TRBD2. The CDR3 covers 15 residues. V shed 5 bases, J shed 0 bases, and the junction held 6 bases outside the gene matches. The germline gives CDR1 LNHDA, CDR2 SQIVND (reference sequence).

This chain joins TRBV9 and TRBJ2-5; the D gene is possibly TRBD1 (6 bases). Deletions cut 3 bases from V and 1 base from J, with 13 bases between. Germline V gives CDR1 SGDLS, CDR2 YYNGEE. The length of the CDR3 is 15 residues. The CDR3 region has the DNA TGTGCCAGCAGCGCGACAGGTCAACCCCAAGAGACCCAGTACTTC. This gives the protein CASSATGQPQETQYF.

The chain carries TRBV5-4 and TRBJ2-2, with 13 nucleotides matching TRBD2. Germline CDR1 SGHNT, CDR2 YYREEE (reference sequence). This CDR3 has 19 amino acids. V was clipped by 3 bases and J by 5 bases; unmatched bases: 13. This chain's CDR3 is CASSSGGLAGVSGTGELFF. The CDR3 DNA reads as TGTGCCAGCAGCTCGGGAGGACTAGCGGGGGTTTCAGGGACCGGGGAGCTGTTTTTT.

The chain uses TRBV15 and TRBJ1-2; D is ambiguous. This CDR3 comprises 15 residues. Germline V gene data show CDR1 as LNHNV and CDR2 as YYDKDF (reference sequence). V lost 1 base, J lost 2 bases, and 11 bases lay in between. The CDR3 here is CATSRAGPTNYGYTF. DNA for the CDR3: TGTGCCACCAGCAGAGCCGGGCCTACAAACTATGGCTACACCTTC.